Below, 10 T cell receptor beta chains from the same sample are listed, as sequenced in a study of Tregs in tolerant kidney transplant recipients. Related graft donors supplied nonmyeloablative bone marrow transplants, and mixed chimerism was transient. Only in-frame clones appear in the TCRdb table, and some are missing; sequencing was by immunoSEQ multiplex PCR. The listing records roughly 14,000 clones. The sample was CD8+ T cells from blood (PBMCs), taken 6 months after the transplant. The receptors were sampled from a human patient who received a combined kidney and bone marrow transplant. Some T cells may possibly be graft donor cells.

As to this clone: The missing CDR3 end, 3 residues past where the read stops, is filled in from the germline J gene. The chain couples TRBV28 to TRBJ2-3; unclear D gene. Germline CDR1 MDHEN, CDR2 SYDVKM. V lost 2 bases and J 0 bases, leaving 9 bases between the germline ends. The CDR3 covers 15 residues. The sequenced CDR3 bases are TGTGCCAGCAGTTTAGTCAGCGCCAGCACAGATACG. Protein sequence: CASSLVSASTDT. In full, the CDR3 reads CASSLVSASTDTQYF.

CDR3 sequence: CASSVSPTHGYTF. The part of the CDR3 DNA that was read is TGTGCCAGCAGCGTTAGCCCAACCCATGGC. The rearrangement joins TRBV11-2 to TRBJ1-2; unclear D gene. The observed sequence ends 3 residues before the CDR3 terminus, with the missing tail filled in from the germline J gene. Germline V gene sequence: CDR1 SGHAT, CDR2 FQNNGV. CDR3 length equals 13 residues. The V gene lost 5 bases and the J gene lost 6 bases, with 13 bases spanning the gap.

With regard to this clone: The observed sequence ends 3 residues before the CDR3 terminus, with the missing tail filled in from the germline J gene. The chain uses TRBV30 and TRBJ1-1; 7 bases agree with TRBD1. CDR3 size: 15 residues. The germline V gene has CDR1 GTSNPN and CDR2 SVGIG (reference sequence). CDR3 DNA, as far as it was read: TGTGCGGGAGTTCCGGGACAGCTTGAATTAACTGAA. Translated: CAGVPGQLELTE. In full, the CDR3 reads CAGVPGQLELTEAFF.

A note on this clone: The read halts 3 residues ahead of the CDR3 end, with the missing end drawn from the germline J gene. The V call is TRBV5-3, the J call TRBJ2-2, with 13 bases lining up with TRBD2. TRBV5-3 is treated as an ORF (open reading frame) with a function not yet certain. The CDR3 loop spans 18 amino acids. Germline trimming cut 4 bases from V and 1 base from J; bases unmatched to any gene: 7. CDR3 protein: CARSTSGRATGNTGELFF. The DNA read from the CDR3 is TGTGCCAGAAGCACTAGCGGGAGGGCCACGGGGAACACCGGGGAG.

Comments on this clone: The read stops 3 residues short of the end of the CDR3; the missing end is completed from the germline J gene. The chain employs TRBV6-2 or TRBV6-3 and TRBJ2-7; 10 bases are shared with TRBD2. Germline loops: CDR1 MNHEY, CDR2 SVGEGT. The V gene end was trimmed by 0 bases and the J gene end by 2 bases; junction bases not matched to a gene: 4. The CDR3 sequence is 16 residues long. This chain's CDR3 is CASSYSTTSGTYEQYF. The covered CDR3 bases are TGTGCCAGCAGTTACTCGACTACTAGCGGGACCTACGAG.

In the case of this clone: The read stops 3 residues short of the end of the CDR3; the missing end is completed from the germline J gene. The V call is TRBV7-8, the J call TRBJ2-1, with TRBD1 matching over 8 bases. V dropped 1 base and J dropped 6; count of bases not matched to a gene: 14. Germline CDR1 reads SGHVS; CDR2 reads FQNEAQ. CDR3 length: 18 residues. The CDR3 spells CASSLGYWGQGAINEQFF. The CDR3 DNA, read in part, is TGTGCCAGCAGCTTAGGGTACTGGGGGCAGGGGGCTATCAATGAG.

Concerning this clone: The read ends 3 residues before the CDR3 terminus; that terminus is restored from the germline J gene. The genes are TRBV6-2 or TRBV6-3 and TRBJ2-7; 7 bases are shared with TRBD1. The CDR3 spans 14 residues. V was pared by 6 bases and J by 6 bases, with 11 bases of the junction left unmatched. The germline CDR1 and CDR2 sequences are MNHEY and SVGEGT. Here the CDR3 reads CASSPVWTGAEQYF. The sequenced part of the CDR3 DNA is TGTGCCAGCAGCCCTGTCTGGACAGGTGCCGAG.

With regard to this clone: The sequenced fragment ends 3 residues before the CDR3 boundary, so the rest is inferred from the germline J gene. The V call is TRBV13, the J call TRBJ2-1; D is unresolved. V was shortened by 8 bases and J by 4 bases, with 12 bases between the two germline ends. The CDR3 covers 13 residues. The germline V gene encodes CDR1 PRHDT and CDR2 FYEKMQ (reference sequence). The CDR3 is CASQLNMYNEQFF. CDR3 DNA, as far as it was read: TGTGCCAGCCAACTCAATATGTACAATGAG.

Worth noting for this clone: The missing CDR3 end, 3 residues past where the read stops, is filled in from the germline J gene. This chain connects TRBV11-2 to TRBJ2-2; no firm D call. Trimming pared 0 bases from V and 8 bases from J, leaving 7 bases between. The CDR3 covers 13 residues. The germline gives CDR1 SGHAT, CDR2 FQNNGV. CDR3 DNA (partial): TGTGCCAGCAGCTTAGATCTTCGGGGGGAG. Amino acid sequence: CASSLDLRGE. The whole CDR3 region reads CASSLDLRGELFF.

A note on this clone: The read ends 3 residues early relative to the CDR3; the germline J gene fills the gap. This chain connects TRBV6-2 or TRBV6-3 to TRBJ1-2, with 9 bases that match TRBD1. This CDR3 is built from 16 residues. Germline assignment: CDR1 MNHEY and CDR2 SVGEGT. The CDR3 loop is CASSYLVPGTGRSYTF. The CDR3 DNA, read in part, is TGTGCCAGCAGTTACCTAGTCCCCGGGACAGGGAGGAGC.